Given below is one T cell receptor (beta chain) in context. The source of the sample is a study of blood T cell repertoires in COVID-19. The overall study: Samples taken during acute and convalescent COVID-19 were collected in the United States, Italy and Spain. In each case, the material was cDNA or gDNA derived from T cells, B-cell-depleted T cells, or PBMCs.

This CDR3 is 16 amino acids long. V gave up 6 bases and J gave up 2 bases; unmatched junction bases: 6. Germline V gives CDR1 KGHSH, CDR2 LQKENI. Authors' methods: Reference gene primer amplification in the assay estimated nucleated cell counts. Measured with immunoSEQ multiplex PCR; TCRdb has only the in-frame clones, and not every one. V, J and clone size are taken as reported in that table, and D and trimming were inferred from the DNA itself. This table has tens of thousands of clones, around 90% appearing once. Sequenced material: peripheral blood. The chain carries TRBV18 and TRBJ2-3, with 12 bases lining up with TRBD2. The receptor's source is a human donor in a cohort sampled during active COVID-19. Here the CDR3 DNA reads TGTGCCAGCTCCACTAGGACTAGCGGGAACACAGATACGCAGTATTTT. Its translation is CASSTRTSGNTDTQYF.